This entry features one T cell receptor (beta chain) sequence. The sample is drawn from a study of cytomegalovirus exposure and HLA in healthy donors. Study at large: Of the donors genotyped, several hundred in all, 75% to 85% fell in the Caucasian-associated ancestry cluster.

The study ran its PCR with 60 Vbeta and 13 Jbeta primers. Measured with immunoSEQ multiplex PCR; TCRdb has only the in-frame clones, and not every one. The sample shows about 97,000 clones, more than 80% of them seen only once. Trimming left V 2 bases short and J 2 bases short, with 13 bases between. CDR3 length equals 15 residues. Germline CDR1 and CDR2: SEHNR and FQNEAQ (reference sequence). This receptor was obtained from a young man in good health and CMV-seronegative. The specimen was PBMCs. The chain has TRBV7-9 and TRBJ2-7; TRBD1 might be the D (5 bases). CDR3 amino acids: CASSLRQGTAYEQYF. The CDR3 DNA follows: TGTGCCAGCAGCTTACGTCAGGGTACCGCCTACGAGCAGTACTTC.